The 29 T cell receptor beta chains given below trace back to one sample, sequenced in a study of shared T cell receptors in the human thymus. The repertoire was sequenced with immunoSEQ multiplex PCR; TCRdb's copy has only in-frame clones and lacks some. There are 500,000 to 750,000 clones in the sample; roughly 90% occur only once, and approximately 0.011% lies in the top ten. The same data also contributed to another study, on human thymus T cells.

What was sequenced was thymocytes. These receptor sequences come from a boy less than two years old with a congenital heart defect.

The genes are TRBV15 and TRBJ2-1, with 8 bases matching TRBD2. The trim removed 2 bases at V and 8 bases at J, leaving 5 bases unmatched. The CDR3 loop spans 14 amino acids. Germline assignment: CDR1 LNHNV and CDR2 YYDKDF (reference sequence). The CDR3 loop reads CATSRPGLGDEQFF. The DNA for the CDR3 is TGTGCCACCAGCAGACCGGGACTAGGCGATGAGCAGTTCTTC.

J is TRBJ2-7 and V is TRBV5-4; 9 bases map to TRBD1. The junction had 5 bases not matched to a gene; V was cut back by 0 bases and J by 1 base. The CDR3 has 16 amino acids. The germline V gene encodes CDR1 SGHNT and CDR2 YYREEE (reference sequence). CDR3 loop: CASSLDPGQGSYEQYF. The DNA of the CDR3 is TGTGCCAGCAGCTTGGACCCGGGACAGGGATCCTACGAGCAGTACTTC.

A few counts support this clone. This rearrangement joins TRBV10-2 to TRBJ2-7; no clear D gene. V was cut by 4 bases and J by 3 bases, with 4 bases left in between. CDR3 size: 11 residues. Germline CDR1 reads WSHSY; CDR2 reads SAAADI. CDR3 in amino acids: CASSAGYEQYF. CDR3 DNA sequence: TGCGCCAGCAGTGCGGGCTACGAGCAGTACTTC.

The chain couples TRBV21-1 to TRBJ1-1; TRBD1 was called by the table and not checked on the DNA. TRBV21-1 is deemed a pseudogene. The CDR3 runs 17 residues. The DNA of the CDR3 is TGTGCCACCATCCTCGGCGACAGGGGGCGAGGAAACACTGAAGCTTTCTTT. Protein product: CATILGDRGRGNTEAFF.

Only one count was recorded for this clone. The rearrangement uses TRBV6-1 and TRBJ2-7, with 15 positions matching TRBD2. The ends lost 6 bases at V and 4 bases at J; junction bases unmatched: 4. CDR1 is MNHNS and CDR2 is SASEGT in the germline V gene. The CDR3 is made up of 15 amino acids. The CDR3, as DNA: TGTGCCAGCAGCACCGGGACTAGCGGGAGGTACGAGCAGTACTTC. This encodes CASSTGTSGRYEQYF.

The genes are TRBV6-5 and TRBJ2-7; 10 bases line up with TRBD1. The V gene end was trimmed by 10 bases and the J gene end by 3 bases; junction bases not matched to a gene: 6. The length of the CDR3 is 13 residues. Germline-derived CDR1 and CDR2 are MNHEY and SVGAGI. The CDR3 nucleotides are TGTGCCACCTCCGGGACAGGGGTCTACGAGCAGTACTTC. Translation gives CATSGTGVYEQYF.

The rearrangement links TRBV7-2 to TRBJ1-3, with D possibly matching TRBD1 (5 bases). V lost 1 base, J lost 2 bases, and 9 bases lay in between. Germline assignment: CDR1 SGHTA and CDR2 FQGNSA. The CDR3 extends over 15 amino acids. The CDR3 loop is CASSLGGRTGNTIYF. The CDR3 DNA is TGTGCCAGCAGCTTAGGGGGGAGGACTGGAAACACCATATATTTT.

V usage is TRBV14 and J usage is TRBJ2-5; 12 bases match TRBD2. V was clipped by 0 bases and J by 4 bases; unmatched bases: 6. CDR1 SGHDN and CDR2 FVKESK come from the germline V gene. The CDR3 has 17 residues. CDR3 residues: CASSQDASGRAGETQYF. The CDR3 DNA follows: TGTGCCAGCAGCCAAGATGCTAGCGGGAGGGCCGGAGAGACCCAGTACTTC.

The V call is TRBV29-1, the J call TRBJ2-7; 11 nucleotides match TRBD2. Germline CDR1 and CDR2: SQVTM and ANQGSEA. The CDR3 sequence is 17 residues long. Trimming took 0 bases from V and 2 from J; bases not matched to a gene: 9. CDR3 region: CSVEDRALAGGTYEQYF. Here the CDR3 DNA reads TGCAGCGTTGAAGATCGAGCCCTAGCGGGAGGAACCTACGAGCAGTACTTC.

About this clone: The germline gene is not matched at one end of the junction; a read error may be the cause. Other DNA sequences in this specimen translate into the identical CDR3. The rearrangement uses TRBV18 and TRBJ2-3, with 7 bases that match TRBD1. This CDR3 is 15 amino acids long. Looked up from germline, CDR1 is KGHSH and CDR2 is LQKENI. This chain's CDR3 is CASSPPEGGTDTQYF. For the CDR3, the DNA is TGTGCCAGCTCACCACCCGAAGGGGGCACCGATACGCAGTATTTT.

This clone was observed once. This chain uses TRBV7-9 with TRBJ1-2, with D perhaps matching TRBD1 (6 bases). Germline V lookup: CDR1 SEHNR, CDR2 FQNEAQ (reference sequence). This CDR3 contains 14 residues. V lost 5 bases and J 5 bases, leaving 15 bases between the germline ends. The CDR3 sequence: CASSRRTDSYGYTF. As DNA, the CDR3 is TGTGCCAGCAGCCGAAGGACAGATTCTTATGGCTACACCTTC.

The rearrangement joins TRBV30 to TRBJ1-1; TRBD1 aligns across 11 bases. The CDR3 runs 17 residues. The V gene's germline CDR1 is GTSNPN and CDR2 SVGIG (reference sequence). V was clipped by 0 bases and J by 4 bases; unmatched bases: 10. Here the CDR3 reads CAWSVWDRGECGTEAFF. CDR3 nucleotides: TGTGCCTGGAGTGTATGGGACAGGGGGGAGTGCGGCACTGAAGCTTTCTTT.

The genes are TRBV5-6 and TRBJ1-1; D not certain. Trimming left V 3 bases short and J 0 bases short, with 18 bases between. Germline values: CDR1 SGHDT, CDR2 YYEEEE. CDR3 length equals 17 residues. CDR3 sequence reads: CASSSGCGSYMNTEAFF. Here the CDR3 DNA reads TGTGCCAGCAGCTCGGGTTGTGGGTCCTACATGAACACTGAAGCTTTCTTT.

This chain's CDR3 is CASWGGGGLVEQYF. CDR3 nucleotide sequence: TGTGCCAGCTGGGGGGGTGGAGGGTTAGTCGAGCAGTACTTC. The chain has TRBV27 and TRBJ2-7; 7 nucleotides match TRBD2. The germline CDR1 and CDR2 sequences are MNHEY and SMNVEV (reference sequence). The CDR3 is 14 amino acids. The J segment lost 6 bases and the V segment lost 8 bases, leaving 13 bases of the junction unmatched.

The chain carries TRBV4-2 and TRBJ1-1; 10 bases align to TRBD1. The CDR3 totals 18 residues. Trimming cost V 1 base and J 7 bases; bases outside gene matches: 15. Germline CDR1 is LGHNA and CDR2 is YNFKEQ. CDR3 in amino acids: CASSQGGGTGEQPCEAFF. The CDR3 DNA sequence: TGTGCCAGCAGCCAAGGGGGGGGGACAGGGGAACAACCCTGTGAAGCTTTCTTT.

The rearrangement links TRBV27 to TRBJ2-2; possibly TRBD1 for D (6 bases). In germline, CDR1 is MNHEY, CDR2 SMNVEV (reference sequence). CDR3 length equals 15 residues. V shed 6 bases and J shed 4 bases, with 15 bases lying between them. CDR3 DNA sequence: TGTGCCAGCAGGTCTAGCAGGGGACCCACCGGGGAGCTGTTTTTT. Its protein product is CASRSSRGPTGELFF.

The chain employs TRBV7-2 and TRBJ2-7; TRBD2 matches 7 bases. Germline loops: CDR1 SGHTA, CDR2 FQGNSA. The V and J ends lost 5 bases and 3 bases, in that order; junction bases with no gene match: 10. This CDR3 is built from 15 residues. The CDR3 nucleotides read TGTGCCAGCAGCCTCCTTGAGGCGGGAGTCTACGAGCAGTACTTC. Protein sequence: CASSLLEAGVYEQYF.

The chain links TRBV28 to TRBJ1-5; D is ambiguous. The germline gives CDR1 MDHEN, CDR2 SYDVKM. Between the trimmed V and J ends, which lost 5 bases and 7 bases, there was a span of 9 bases. There are 12 residues in the CDR3. The CDR3 sequence is CASSPGGQPQHF. Here the CDR3 DNA reads TGTGCCAGCAGTCCGGGTGGACAGCCCCAGCATTTT.

This chain joins TRBV10-3 and TRBJ2-7, with D unresolved. CDR1 and CDR2 from the germline V gene are ENHRY and SYGVKD. The CDR3 contains 12 residues. V lost 5 bases and J 4 bases, leaving 9 bases between the germline ends. CDR3 nucleotide sequence: TGTGCCATCAGTCCCCGTTCGTACGAGCAGTACTTC. Translation gives CAISPRSYEQYF.

This chain links TRBV28 with TRBJ2-7; 8 bases match TRBD1. Germline trimming cut 5 bases from V and 3 bases from J; bases unmatched to any gene: 6. Germline loops: CDR1 MDHEN, CDR2 SYDVKM. The CDR3 extends over 14 amino acids. CDR3 residues: CASSIRDRLYEQYF. The CDR3 DNA reads TGTGCCAGCAGTATCCGGGACAGGCTCTACGAGCAGTACTTC. Variable domain in full (rest from reference TRBV28 and TRBJ2-7): DVKVTQSSRYLVKRTGEKVFLECVQDMDHENMFWYRQDPGLGLRLIYFSYDVKMKEKGDIPEGYSVSREKKERFSLILESASTNQTSMYLCASSIRDRLYEQYFGPGTRLTVT.

About this clone: This same CDR3 is encoded by further DNA sequences in the sample. The V gene is TRBV28, the J gene TRBJ2-7; TRBD1 agrees at 10 bases. With V trimmed by 5 bases and J by 2 bases, 6 bases remained unmatched. The CDR3 has 15 amino acids. Germline V gene data show CDR1 as MDHEN and CDR2 as SYDVKM. CDR3 in DNA: TGTGCCAGCAGTCCCACCGGGACAGGGGCCTACGAGCAGTACTTC. It encodes CASSPTGTGAYEQYF.

This clone has just one count. This chain links TRBV28 with TRBJ2-5; a possible D gene is TRBD2 (5 bases). Deletions cut 3 bases from V and 2 bases from J, with 13 bases between. In germline, CDR1 is MDHEN, CDR2 SYDVKM. The CDR3 runs 15 residues. The DNA for the CDR3 is TGTGCCAGCAGTTTTTGCCGGGAAGGGCAAGAGACCCAGTACTTC. Its protein product is CASSFCREGQETQYF.

This clone was observed once. The rearrangement uses TRBV29-1 and TRBJ2-1; 7 bases agree with TRBD2. The CDR3 extends over 14 amino acids. J gave up 4 bases and V 4 bases, and 7 bases lay outside the gene matches. Germline values: CDR1 SQVTM, CDR2 ANQGSEA. The CDR3 loop is CSVGGGSGYNEQFF. CDR3 sequence (DNA): TGCAGCGTTGGAGGCGGGAGTGGGTACAATGAGCAGTTCTTC.

This chain links TRBV5-4 with TRBJ2-5, with 10 bases identical to TRBD2. J was trimmed by 1 base and V by 1 base; bases with no gene match: 4. CDR3 length equals 16 residues. Looked up from germline, CDR1 is SGHNT and CDR2 is YYREEE (reference sequence). Here the CDR3 reads CASSLSSGRLQETQYF. The CDR3 region has the DNA TGTGCCAGCAGCTTGAGTAGCGGGAGGCTCCAAGAGACCCAGTACTTC. Complete variable domain (other parts from reference TRBV5-4 and TRBJ2-5): ETGVTQSPTHLIKTRGQQVTLRCSSQSGHNTVSWYQQALGQGPQFIFQYYREEENGRGNFPPRFSGLQFPNYSSELNVNALELDDSALYLCASSLSSGRLQETQYFGPGTRLLVL.

This clone was seen a single time. The genes are TRBV14 and TRBJ1-3, with D tentatively TRBD1 (6 bases). Trimming shortened V by 2 bases and J by 0 bases, and 11 bases separated the two germline ends. The CDR3 has 16 residues. From germline, CDR1 is SGHDN and CDR2 FVKESK. The CDR3 DNA reads TGTGCCAGCAGCCAAACCTCGGACAGCTCTGGAAACACCATATATTTT. This sequence encodes CASSQTSDSSGNTIYF.

The V and J genes are TRBV5-6 and TRBJ2-7, with 10 bases fitting TRBD1. The trim removed 6 bases at V and 6 bases at J, leaving 15 bases unmatched. The V gene's germline CDR1 is SGHDT and CDR2 YYEEEE. This CDR3 contains 16 residues. CDR3 nucleotide sequence: TGTGCCAGCAATCCCACGGGACAGGGGCCCCCAGGCGAGCAGTACTTC. Its translation is CASNPTGQGPPGEQYF.

This chain joins TRBV4-1 and TRBJ2-5; weak D call: TRBD1 (5 bases). The last part of the DNA fits TRBJ2-7 better; the J call may be wrong. Germline-derived CDR1 and CDR2 are MGHRA and YSYEKL. This CDR3 is built from 17 residues. This CDR3 is CASSQGWGDPSSYEQYF. CDR3 nucleotides: TGCGCCAGCAGCCAAGGTTGGGGCGACCCAAGCTCCTACGAGCAGTACTTC.

The chain has TRBV19 and TRBJ2-4, with TRBD2 as a possible D gene (6 bases). Trimming took 7 bases from V and 6 from J, leaving 16 bases between them. CDR3 length: 14 residues. The germline V gene has CDR1 LNHDA and CDR2 SQIVND (reference sequence). This CDR3 reads CASTKLGLGNIQYF. In DNA form, the CDR3 reads TGTGCCAGTACCAAACTGGGACTCGGAAACATTCAGTACTTC.

V is TRBV11-1 and J is TRBJ1-2; no firm D call. The CDR3 runs to 15 residues. Trimming took 6 bases from V and 3 from J, leaving 17 bases between them. The germline gives CDR1 SGHAT, CDR2 FQDESV (reference sequence). CDR3 sequence reads: CASRQAGPGDYGYTF. The CDR3 region has the DNA TGTGCCAGCAGGCAAGCGGGCCCAGGCGACTATGGCTACACCTTC.